The next 19 T cell receptor beta chains were all read from a single sample in a study of T cell responses to AZD1222 COVID-19 vaccine (dated by TCRdb to the early 2020s). Library preparation used the immunoSEQ multiplex PCR assay. This is the immuneACCESS table as TCRdb keeps it, with only in-frame sequences that have V and J called. A part of the clones is gone; compared with another copy, unresolved V genes explain less than half, and the rest is unexplained. Within this sample are approximately 150,000 clones, with about 86% of them counted one time only. Jointly, the top ten make up about 5.4% of the sample. What this sample's time point label stands for: about 28 days (+/-7) after the second vaccine dose. This specimen was peripheral blood, taken 28 days after the second AZD1222 dose. These receptors all come from an adult who received the AZD1222 COVID-19 vaccine.

The chain uses TRBV21-1 and TRBJ2-1; no check of the table's D call, TRBD2, against the DNA was made. TRBV21-1 is assigned pseudogene status. CDR3 length: 12 amino acids. The CDR3 is CASSSEGGEQFF. CDR3 nucleotides: TGTGCCAGCAGCTCTGAGGGGGGGGAGCAGTTCTTC.

The chain links TRBV6-4 to TRBJ2-1; perhaps TRBD2 as D (6 bases). CDR3 length: 14 residues. V gave up 4 bases and J gave up 4 bases, with 11 bases separating them. Looked up from germline, CDR1 is MRHNA and CDR2 is SNTAGT. DNA of the CDR3: TGTGCCAGCAGTGTGGGGGGATTATACAATGAGCAGTTCTTC. This translates into CASSVGGLYNEQFF.

This clone appeared a few times. CDR3: CASSQAWGASYNNEQFF. The CDR3 coding sequence is TGTGCCAGCAGCCAAGCTTGGGGTGCATCCTACAACAATGAGCAGTTCTTC. This chain joins TRBV3-1 (or the pseudogene TRBV3-2) and TRBJ2-1; no firm D call. V lost 1 base and J lost 5, with 18 bases in between. Germline CDR1 reads LGHDT; CDR2 reads YNNKEL (reference sequence). This CDR3 region has 17 residues.

The CDR3 sequence: CASSTASRVSNQPQHF. Here the CDR3 DNA reads TGTGCCAGTAGTACCGCCTCAAGGGTGAGCAATCAGCCCCAGCATTTT. The chain is built from TRBV19 and TRBJ1-5; D is unresolved. The germline CDR1 and CDR2 sequences are LNHDA and SQIVND (reference sequence). The CDR3 spans 16 residues. Trimming shortened V by 4 bases and J by 1 base, and 14 bases separated the two germline ends.

This chain joins TRBV5-1 and TRBJ2-7; D gene uncertain. Germline V gene data show CDR1 as SGHRS and CDR2 as YFSETQ. V was shortened by 7 bases and J by 5 bases, with 22 bases between the two germline ends. The CDR3 extends over 15 amino acids. CDR3 coding DNA: TGCGCCAGCGCCTTAGCCCCGGCAGTCGTGAACGAGCAGTACTTC. This gives the protein CASALAPAVVNEQYF.

This clone was counted once. The chain employs TRBV9 and TRBJ1-1; tentatively, D is TRBD1 (5 bases). CDR3 size: 17 residues. Between the trimmed V and J ends, which lost 0 bases and 0 bases, there was a span of 15 bases. The germline CDR1 and CDR2 sequences are SGDLS and YYNGEE. As DNA, the CDR3 is TGTGCCAGCAGCGTAGACCCCCCCGGGGGGGTGAACACTGAAGCTTTCTTT. It codes for CASSVDPPGGVNTEAFF.

V and J are TRBV9 and TRBJ2-3; 11 bases match TRBD2. J gave up 1 base and V 4 bases, and 11 bases lay outside the gene matches. Germline-derived CDR1 and CDR2 are SGDLS and YYNGEE. The CDR3 runs to 18 residues. CDR3 in amino acids: CASSNSIAGGPGTDTQYF. The CDR3 coding sequence is TGTGCCAGCAGCAATTCAATAGCGGGGGGGCCAGGCACAGATACGCAGTATTTT. Combining the CDR3 with reference TRBV9 and TRBJ2-3 gives the whole variable domain DSGVTQTPKHLITATGQRVTLRCSPRSGDLSVYWYQQSLDQGLQFLIQYYNGEERAKGNILERFSAQQFPDLHSELNLSSLELGDSALYFCASSNSIAGGPGTDTQYFGPGTRLTVL.

This clone was detected only a few times. J is TRBJ2-3 and V is TRBV11-2; possible D gene TRBD2, 6 bases. This CDR3 spans 15 amino acids. Germline V lookup: CDR1 SGHAT, CDR2 FQNNGV. V lost 8 bases, J lost 2 bases, and 17 bases lay in between. The CDR3 here is CASGGSSLLTDTQYF. The CDR3 DNA is TGTGCCAGCGGAGGGTCTAGCCTTCTCACAGATACGCAGTATTTT.

The chain has TRBV29-1 and TRBJ2-7; a possible D gene is TRBD2 (5 bases). Germline CDR1 and CDR2: SQVTM and ANQGSEA. V shed 6 bases and J shed 3 bases, with 15 bases lying between them. CDR3 length equals 13 residues. DNA of the CDR3: TGCAGCGTCTGGGAGTCACCAAGCTACGAGCAGTACTTC. It specifies CSVWESPSYEQYF.

The V and J genes are TRBV30 and TRBJ1-5; tentative D call: TRBD1 (6 bases). The CDR3 is 13 amino acids. The germline CDR1 and CDR2 sequences are GTSNPN and SVGIG (reference sequence). The V end was cut by 2 bases, the J end by 3 bases, with 8 bases between. CDR3 bases: TGTGCCTGGAGTTCAGGGGACAATCAGCCCCAGCATTTT. Protein: CAWSSGDNQPQHF.

The rearrangement uses TRBV7-2 and TRBJ1-4; no reliable D call. In germline, CDR1 is SGHTA, CDR2 FQGNSA. The CDR3 length is 15 residues. V lost 2 bases and J lost 8, with 15 bases in between. The CDR3 spells CASSLSFGLWEKLFF. The CDR3 coding sequence is TGTGCCAGCAGCTTATCGTTTGGGTTATGGGAAAAACTGTTTTTT.

CDR3 DNA: TGTGCCACCAGCAGAGTCTCGCCTGATAATTCACCCCTCCACTTT. Translating it yields CATSRVSPDNSPLHF. The V gene is TRBV15, the J gene TRBJ1-6; D is ambiguous. Trimming took 1 base from V and 5 from J, leaving 9 bases between them. The CDR3 covers 15 residues. Germline CDR1 reads LNHNV; CDR2 reads YYDKDF (reference sequence).

In this sample, this clone turned up once. The V and J genes are TRBV27 and TRBJ2-5, with D uncertain. CDR3 length equals 15 residues. CDR1 is MNHEY and CDR2 is SMNVEV in the germline V gene (reference sequence). Deletions cut 3 bases from V and 5 bases from J, with 16 bases between. The DNA for the CDR3 is TGTGCCAGCAGTTTTCACCCCCTGGTCGTGGAGACCCAGTACTTC. Translation: CASSFHPLVVETQYF.

This clone was counted only a few times. This sequence joins TRBV30 and TRBJ1-5; D unresolved. CDR3 size: 13 residues. Germline CDR1 reads GTSNPN; CDR2 reads SVGIG (reference sequence). Trimming took off 1 base at V and 5 bases at J, with 9 bases between the two ends. CDR3 in amino acids: CAWSDDGDQPQHF. The CDR3, as DNA: TGTGCCTGGAGTGACGACGGGGATCAGCCCCAGCATTTT. Filled out from reference TRBV30 and TRBJ1-5, the complete variable domain reads SQTIHQWPATLVQPVGSPLSLECTVEGTSNPNLYWYRQAAGRGLQLLFYSVGIGQISSEVPQNLSASRPQDRQFILSSKKLLLSDSGFYLCAWSDDGDQPQHFGDGTRLSIL.

As DNA, the CDR3 is TGTGCCAGCAACCAGGGCTCCTACAATGAGCAGTTCTTC. It specifies CASNQGSYNEQFF. V and J are TRBV5-4 and TRBJ2-1; maybe TRBD1 (5 bases). V dropped 6 bases and J dropped 0 bases, with 7 bases sitting between them. The CDR3 runs 13 residues. The germline V gene has CDR1 SGHNT and CDR2 YYREEE (reference sequence).

This chain joins TRBV14 and TRBJ1-2; D is unclear. The V gene lost 1 base and the J gene lost 4 bases, with 13 bases spanning the gap. The germline CDR1 and CDR2 sequences are SGHDN and FVKESK. The CDR3 is 15 amino acids. The CDR3 sequence is CASSQGLDRTYGYTF. The CDR3 DNA follows: TGTGCCAGCAGCCAAGGCCTGGACCGAACCTATGGCTACACCTTC.

The chain links TRBV23-1 to TRBJ2-2, with D possibly TRBD1 on 6 matching bases. Being an ORF, TRBV23-1 has a function that is uncertain. The CDR3 has 14 residues. The V end was cut by 6 bases, the J end by 4 bases, with 12 bases between. The CDR3: CASRQGRGTGELFF. The CDR3 DNA is TGCGCCAGCAGACAGGGAAGGGGCACCGGGGAGCTGTTTTTT.

This sequence joins TRBV12-3 or TRBV12-4 and TRBJ2-3; D unclear. This CDR3 has 12 residues. V was cut by 7 bases and J by 5 bases, with 10 bases left in between. This CDR3 reads CASTPGRDTQYF. Here the CDR3 DNA reads TGTGCCAGCACCCCCGGCCGAGATACGCAGTATTTT.

J is TRBJ2-1 and V is TRBV2, with 8 bases identical to TRBD2. The CDR3 covers 13 residues. The V and J ends lost 8 bases and 7 bases, in that order; junction bases with no gene match: 7. The V gene's germline CDR1 is SNHLY and CDR2 FYNNEI. The CDR3 sequence: CASHGGLGNEQFF. The CDR3 DNA follows: TGTGCCAGCCACGGGGGACTAGGGAATGAGCAGTTCTTC.